This is a list of T cell receptor beta chains from one sample in a study of cytomegalovirus exposure and HLA in healthy donors. Using immunoSEQ multiplex PCR, the repertoire was profiled, and TCRdb retains in-frame clones only, with some absent. The listing contains 150,000 or so clones. The sample was PBMCs. The receptor source for this set is a woman aged 18-30 years in good health and CMV-seronegative. Each CDR3 is given with its conserved first and last residue. A D gene is named only where the DNA matches it firmly.

D	length	V	J	DNA	CDR3
.	16	TRBV5-1	TRBJ2-2	TGCGCCAGCAGCTTGGAACTAGCACCCTACACCGGGGAGCTGTTTTTT	CASSLELAPYTGELFF
TRBD1	15	TRBV5-1	TRBJ1-4	TGCGCCAGCAGCTCCGGGACAGATACTAATGAAAAACTGTTTTTT	CASSSGTDTNEKLFF
TRBD1	15	TRBV5-4	TRBJ1-2	TGTGCCAGCAGCTCTCCACGGGACAGCTTGTTTGGCTACACCTTC	CASSSPRDSLFGYTF
TRBD1	15	TRBV25-1	TRBJ1-2	TGTGCCAGCAGTGATAGGACAGGGATAGGCTATGGCTACACCTTC	CASSDRTGIGYGYTF
.	13	TRBV19	TRBJ2-1	TGTGCCAGTATCGGGAGTCTCGTTGATGAGCAGTTCTTC	CASIGSLVDEQFF
.	13	TRBV28	TRBJ1-1	TGTGCCAGCAGTCCCCCTTCGACAGAGAGAGCTTTCTTT	CASSPPSTERAFF
.	14	TRBV7-9	TRBJ1-1	TGTGCCAGCAGCTTAATAATGGGGGGCACTGAAGCTTTCTTT	CASSLIMGGTEAFF
.	14	TRBV5-4	TRBJ1-1	TGTGCCAGCAGTATACAGGGTGTGAACACTGAAGCTTTCTTT	CASSIQGVNTEAFF
.	16	TRBV5-4	TRBJ1-2	TGTGCCAGCAGCGGTGGGTTGGAGGGCTCGCACTATGGCTACACCTTC	CASSGGLEGSHYGYTF
.	13	TRBV19	TRBJ2-2	TGTGCCAGTAGTACGAGGGGGACCGGGGAGCTGTTTTTT	CASSTRGTGELFF
.	17	TRBV4-1	TRBJ2-5	TGCGCCAGCAGCCAAGCTTCAGACGGGAGTGGGGGAGAGACCCAGTACTTC	CASSQASDGSGGETQYF
.	14	TRBV6-1	TRBJ1-2	TGTGCCAGCAGATCGGGAAGGAACGACTATGGCTACACCTTC	CASRSGRNDYGYTF
.	16	TRBV11-2	TRBJ2-1	TGTGCCAGCAGCTTATCCACAGGGAGCTCCTACAATGAGCAGTTCTTC	CASSLSTGSSYNEQFF
.	15	TRBV21-1	TRBJ2-7	TGTGCCAGCAGCAATAAGACTAGCGGGCACACCGAGCAGTACTTC	CASSNKTSGHTEQYF
.	15	TRBV19	TRBJ2-2	TGTGCCAGTAGTATAGGAGCTATGAACACCGGGGAGCTGTTTTTT	CASSIGAMNTGELFF
TRBD2	16	TRBV28	TRBJ2-1	TGTGCCAGCAGACCGCAGACTAGCGGGTTTCCAAATGAGCAGTTCTTC	CASRPQTSGFPNEQFF
TRBD1	13	TRBV29-1	TRBJ1-1	TGCAGCGTTGATCTGGGACAGGGGGCTGAAGCTTTCTTT	CSVDLGQGAEAFF
.	13	TRBV30	TRBJ2-1	TGTGCCTGGAGTCGGGGACTGGACAATGAGCAGTTCTTC	CAWSRGLDNEQFF
.	15	TRBV13	TRBJ2-3	TGTGCCAGCGCGTCGTTTAGCAGGGGCACAGATACGCAGTATTTT	CASASFSRGTDTQYF
TRBD2	18	TRBV5-1	TRBJ2-1	TGCGCCAGCAGCTTGGGGGGACTAGCGGGAGAGAGGATGGGTGAGCAGTTCTTC	CASSLGGLAGERMGEQFF
TRBD2	12	TRBV4-1	TRBJ2-1	TGCGCCAGCAGCCAAAATAGCGGGATCCAGTTCTTC	CASSQNSGIQFF
TRBD1	12	TRBV10-3	TRBJ1-1	TGTGCCATCAGTGGACAGGGGACTGAAGCTTTCTTT	CAISGQGTEAFF
TRBD2	15	TRBV28	TRBJ2-1	TGTGCCAGCAGTCTAGCGGGAAGCTCCTACAATGAGCAGTTCTTC	CASSLAGSSYNEQFF
.	11	TRBV6-1	TRBJ1-1	TGTGCCACGAGGGAGGGGGCTGAAGCTTTCTTT	CATREGAEAFF
TRBD2	18	TRBV9	TRBJ2-6	TGTGCCAGCAGCGTAGTAGGACTAGCTAGCTCTGGGGCCAACGTCCTGACTTTC	CASSVVGLASSGANVLTF
.	14	TRBV5-5	TRBJ2-7	TGTGCCAGCAGCTCGGGGGTTCGTTCCTACGAGCAGTACTTC	CASSSGVRSYEQYF
TRBD2	16	TRBV18	TRBJ2-1	TGTGCCAGCTCACCGAGCGGGAGGTTCTCCTACAATGAGCAGTTCTTC	CASSPSGRFSYNEQFF
TRBD2	15	TRBV30	TRBJ2-3	TGTGCCTGGAGTCTAGCGGGAGGAGGCACAGATACGCAGTATTTT	CAWSLAGGGTDTQYF
.	17	TRBV5-6	TRBJ1-6	TGTGCCAGCAGCGTTACTAAGTCTGCCTCCTATAATTCACCCCTCCACTTT	CASSVTKSASYNSPLHF
TRBD2	17	TRBV7-2	TRBJ2-3	TGTGCCAGCAGCTCTCGACTAGCGGGGGGATATACAGATACGCAGTATTTT	CASSSRLAGGYTDTQYF
TRBD2	15	TRBV7-8	TRBJ2-3	TGTGCCAGCAGCTTAGTTAGCGGGAGGACAGATACGCAGTATTTT	CASSLVSGRTDTQYF
TRBD1	15	TRBV29-1	TRBJ1-1	TGCAGCGTTGAAGTTTGGGACAGGGGAATTACTGAAGCTTTCTTT	CSVEVWDRGITEAFF
.	12	TRBV19	TRBJ2-1	TGTGCCAGTAGTATAGGGGCCCATGAGCAGTTCTTC	CASSIGAHEQFF